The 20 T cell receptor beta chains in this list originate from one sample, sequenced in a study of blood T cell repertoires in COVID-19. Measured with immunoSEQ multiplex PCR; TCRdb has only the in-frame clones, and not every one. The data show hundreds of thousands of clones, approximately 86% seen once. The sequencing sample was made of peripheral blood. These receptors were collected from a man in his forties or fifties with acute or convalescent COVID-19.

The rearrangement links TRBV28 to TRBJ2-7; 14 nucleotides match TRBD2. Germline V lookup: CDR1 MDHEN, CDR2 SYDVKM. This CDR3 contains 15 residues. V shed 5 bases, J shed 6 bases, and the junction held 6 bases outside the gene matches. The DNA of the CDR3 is TGTGCCAGCAGTCCGAGGGGACTAGCGGGGGCCGAGCAGTACTTC. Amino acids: CASSPRGLAGAEQYF. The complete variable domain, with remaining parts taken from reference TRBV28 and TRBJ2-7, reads DVKVTQSSRYLVKRTGEKVFLECVQDMDHENMFWYRQDPGLGLRLIYFSYDVKMKEKGDIPEGYSVSREKKERFSLILESASTNQTSMYLCASSPRGLAGAEQYFGPGTRLTVT.

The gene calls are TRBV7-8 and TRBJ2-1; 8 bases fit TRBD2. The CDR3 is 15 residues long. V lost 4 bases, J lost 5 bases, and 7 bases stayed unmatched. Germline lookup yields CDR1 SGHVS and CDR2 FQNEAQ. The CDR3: CASSYRLAKNNEQFF. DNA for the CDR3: TGTGCCAGCAGCTATCGACTAGCGAAGAACAATGAGCAGTTCTTC.

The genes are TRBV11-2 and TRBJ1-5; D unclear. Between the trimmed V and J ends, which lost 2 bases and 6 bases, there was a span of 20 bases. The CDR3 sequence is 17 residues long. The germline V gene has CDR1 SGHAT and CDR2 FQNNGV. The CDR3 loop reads CASSLPNPRGPGQPQHF. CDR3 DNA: TGTGCCAGCAGCTTACCAAACCCGAGAGGGCCGGGTCAGCCCCAGCATTTT.

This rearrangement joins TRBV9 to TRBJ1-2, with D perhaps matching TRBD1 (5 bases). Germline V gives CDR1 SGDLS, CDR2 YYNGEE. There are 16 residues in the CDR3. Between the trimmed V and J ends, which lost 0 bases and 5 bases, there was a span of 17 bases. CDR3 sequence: CASSVGGTESPYGYTF. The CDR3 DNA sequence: TGTGCCAGCAGCGTAGGGGGCACAGAGAGCCCTTATGGCTACACCTTC.

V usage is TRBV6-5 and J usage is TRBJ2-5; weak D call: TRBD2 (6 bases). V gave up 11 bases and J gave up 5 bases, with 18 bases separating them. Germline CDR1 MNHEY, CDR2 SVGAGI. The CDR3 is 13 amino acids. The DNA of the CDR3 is TGTGCCGGTTGGGACTTAGAAAAGGAGACCCAGTACTTC. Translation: CAGWDLEKETQYF.

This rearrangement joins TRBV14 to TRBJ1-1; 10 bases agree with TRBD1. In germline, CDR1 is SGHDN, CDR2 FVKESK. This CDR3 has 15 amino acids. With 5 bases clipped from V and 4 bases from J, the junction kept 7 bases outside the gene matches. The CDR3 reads CASSSRRQGATEAFF. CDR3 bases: TGTGCCAGCAGCTCGAGACGACAGGGGGCCACTGAAGCTTTCTTT.

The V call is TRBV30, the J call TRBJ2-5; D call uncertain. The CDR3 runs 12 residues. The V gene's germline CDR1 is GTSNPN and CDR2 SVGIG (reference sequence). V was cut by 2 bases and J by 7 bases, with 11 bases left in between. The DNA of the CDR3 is TGTGCCTGGAGTTTTACGAGAGGGACCCAGTACTTC. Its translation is CAWSFTRGTQYF.

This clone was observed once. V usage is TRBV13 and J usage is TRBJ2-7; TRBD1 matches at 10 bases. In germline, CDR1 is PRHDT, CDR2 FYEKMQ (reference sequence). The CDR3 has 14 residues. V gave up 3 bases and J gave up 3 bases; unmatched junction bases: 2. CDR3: CASSFGQGVYEQYF. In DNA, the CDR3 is TGTGCCAGCAGCTTCGGACAGGGGGTCTACGAGCAGTACTTC.

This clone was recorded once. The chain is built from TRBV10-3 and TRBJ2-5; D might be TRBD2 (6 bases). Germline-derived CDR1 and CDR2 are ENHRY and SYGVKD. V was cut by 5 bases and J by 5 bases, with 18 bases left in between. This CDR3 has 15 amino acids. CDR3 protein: CAISSNLGGLETQYF. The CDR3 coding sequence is TGTGCCATCAGTTCCAACCTCGGGGGATTGGAGACCCAGTACTTC.

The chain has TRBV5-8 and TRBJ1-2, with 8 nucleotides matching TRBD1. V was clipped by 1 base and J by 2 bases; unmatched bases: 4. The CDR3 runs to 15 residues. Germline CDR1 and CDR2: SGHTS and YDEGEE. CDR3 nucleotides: TGTGCCAGCAGCTTGATCGGACAGGGAAACTATGGCTACACCTTC. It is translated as CASSLIGQGNYGYTF.

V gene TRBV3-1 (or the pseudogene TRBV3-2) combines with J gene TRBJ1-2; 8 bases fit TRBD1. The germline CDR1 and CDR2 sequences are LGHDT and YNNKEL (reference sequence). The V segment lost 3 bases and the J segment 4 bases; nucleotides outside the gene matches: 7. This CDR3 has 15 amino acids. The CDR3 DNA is TGTGCCAGCAGCCACCAGGACAGGGCAAGCTATGGCTACACCTTC. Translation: CASSHQDRASYGYTF.

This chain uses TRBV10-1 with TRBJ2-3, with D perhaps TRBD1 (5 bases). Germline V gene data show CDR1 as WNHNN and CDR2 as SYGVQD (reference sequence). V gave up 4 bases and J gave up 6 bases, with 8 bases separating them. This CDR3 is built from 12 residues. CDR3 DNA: TGCGCCAGCAGTGTAAACAGGGATACGCAGTATTTT. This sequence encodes CASSVNRDTQYF.

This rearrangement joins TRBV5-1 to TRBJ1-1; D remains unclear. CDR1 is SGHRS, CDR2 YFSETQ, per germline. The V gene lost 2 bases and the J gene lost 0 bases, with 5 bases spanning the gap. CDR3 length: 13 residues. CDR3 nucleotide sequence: TGCGCCAGCAGCTTTCGTCTGAACACTGAAGCTTTCTTT. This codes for CASSFRLNTEAFF.

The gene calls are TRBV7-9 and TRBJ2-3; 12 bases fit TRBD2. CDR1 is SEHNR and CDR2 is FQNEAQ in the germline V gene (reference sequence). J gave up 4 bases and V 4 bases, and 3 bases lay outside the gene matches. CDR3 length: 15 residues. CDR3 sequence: CASSWTSGNPDTQYF. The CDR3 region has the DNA TGTGCCAGCAGCTGGACTAGCGGGAATCCAGATACGCAGTATTTT. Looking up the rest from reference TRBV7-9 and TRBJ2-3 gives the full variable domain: DTGVSQNPRHKITKRGQNVTFRCDPISEHNRLYWYRQTLGQGPEFLTYFQNEAQLEKSRLLSDRFSAERPKGSFSTLEIQRTEQGDSAMYLCASSWTSGNPDTQYFGPGTRLTVL.

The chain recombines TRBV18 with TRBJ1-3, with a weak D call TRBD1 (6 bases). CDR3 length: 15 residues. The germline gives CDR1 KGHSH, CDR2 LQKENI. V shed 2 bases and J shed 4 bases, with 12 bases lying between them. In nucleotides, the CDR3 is TGTGCCAGCTCACCAAATACAGGGATCGGAAACACCATATATTTT. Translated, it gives CASSPNTGIGNTIYF.

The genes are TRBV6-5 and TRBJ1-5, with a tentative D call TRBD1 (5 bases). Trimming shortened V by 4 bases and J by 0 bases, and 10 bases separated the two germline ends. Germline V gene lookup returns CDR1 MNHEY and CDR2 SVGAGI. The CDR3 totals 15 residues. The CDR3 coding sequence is TGTGCCAGCAGTTCCCAGGGCTATAGCAATCAGCCCCAGCATTTT. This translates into CASSSQGYSNQPQHF.

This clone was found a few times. The CDR3 sequence: CASSPPGRNGYTF. As DNA, the CDR3 is TGTGCCAGCTCACCACCGGGCAGAAATGGCTACACCTTC. This chain joins TRBV18 and TRBJ1-2; D remains unclear. This CDR3 is built from 13 residues. Trimming removed 0 bases at V and 6 bases at J, with 8 bases between. Germline CDR1 and CDR2: KGHSH and LQKENI.

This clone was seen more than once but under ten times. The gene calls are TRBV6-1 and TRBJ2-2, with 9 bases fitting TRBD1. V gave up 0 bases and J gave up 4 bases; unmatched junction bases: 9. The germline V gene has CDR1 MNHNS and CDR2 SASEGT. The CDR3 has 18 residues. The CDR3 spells CASSEANRGPPGTGELFF. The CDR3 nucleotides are TGTGCCAGCAGTGAAGCGAACAGGGGGCCTCCGGGCACCGGGGAGCTGTTTTTT.

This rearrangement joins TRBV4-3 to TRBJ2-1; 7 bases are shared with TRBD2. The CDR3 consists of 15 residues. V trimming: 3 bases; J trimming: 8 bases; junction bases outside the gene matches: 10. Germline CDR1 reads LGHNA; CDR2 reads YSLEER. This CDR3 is CASSQIPGLDDEQFF. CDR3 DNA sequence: TGCGCCAGCAGCCAGATTCCCGGACTAGACGATGAGCAGTTCTTC.

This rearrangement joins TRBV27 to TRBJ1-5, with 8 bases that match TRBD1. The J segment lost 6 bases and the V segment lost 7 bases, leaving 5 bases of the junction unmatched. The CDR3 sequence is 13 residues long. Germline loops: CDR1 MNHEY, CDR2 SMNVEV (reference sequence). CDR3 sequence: CASTVTGVQPQHF. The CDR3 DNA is TGTGCCAGCACCGTGACAGGGGTTCAGCCCCAGCATTTT.